The subject of this entry is one T cell receptor (beta chain). Antigen: not known. The ends lost 0 bases at V and 3 bases at J; junction bases unmatched: 10. There are 17 residues in the CDR3. Germline CDR1 SQVTM, CDR2 ANQGSEA. The sample is drawn from a study of CD8 T cells in ankylosing spondylitis. Whole-study findings and limits: Significant enrichment of disease-linked clones was reported in matched ankylosing spondylitis synovial fluid.

TCRdb processed the 5' RACE reads anew with MiXCR; each CDR3 protein has one entry. The data contain 250,000 or so distinct CDR3 sequences, 15% to 20% of them seen just once; the ten biggest clones take up 25% to 40%. The TCR sequence derives from a male donor with ankylosing spondylitis or in good health (not recorded which). The chain couples TRBV29-1 to TRBJ2-5, with TRBD2 identical over 10 bases. The sequencing sample was made of blood, either unsorted or a sorted T cell fraction (not recorded which). The DNA of the CDR3 is TGCAGCGTTGAAGATGCCCTAGCGGGAGACCCCGAAGAGACCCAGTACTTC. Translation gives CSVEDALAGDPEETQYF.